These T cell receptor beta chains were read from a single sample in a study of T-cell memory formation after mild COVID-19. Each CDR3 protein gets one entry after TCRdb re-called the 5' RACE reads with MiXCR. Among more than 150,000 distinct CDR3 sequences listed, 18% were seen once. The sequencing sample was made of PBMCs or a T cell subset sorted from them (not recorded which). Every receptor here comes from a man between 18 and 35 years old who had mild COVID-19 (a few samples of this study predate the infection). Cell type and time point are not known. CDR3s include the opening cysteine and the closing phenylalanine or tryptophan. The D gene is left open where the match is weak. Part of the rows lack a size; the others show once, few, many or a class for expanded clones.

>few|NA|TRBV19|TRBJ1-1
CASSNTGGRTEAFF
TGTGCCAGTAGTAACACCGGCGGTCGGACTGAAGCTTTCTTT
>few|TRBD1|TRBV23-1|TRBJ1-2
CASSQPRQGEIGYTF
TGCGCCAGCAGTCAGCCTAGACAGGGGGAAATAGGCTACACCTTC
>NA|TRBD1|TRBV5-1|TRBJ1-6
CASLRTGLDSPLHF
TGCGCCAGCTTAAGGACAGGGTTAGACTCACCCCTCCACTTT
>few|NA|TRBV30|TRBJ2-7
CAWSVQPRYEQYF
TGTGCCTGGAGTGTACAACCCCGCTACGAGCAGTACTTC
>NA|TRBD1|TRBV11-2|TRBJ2-4
CASSTRGTVPNIQYF
TGTGCCAGCAGTACCAGGGGGACAGTACCAAACATTCAGTACTTC
>few|TRBD1|TRBV7-3|TRBJ1-1
CASSLQGGRDTEAFF
TGTGCCAGCAGCTTGCAGGGGGGTAGGGACACTGAAGCTTTCTTT
>NA|TRBD1|TRBV7-6|TRBJ2-7
CASSLDVGQVYEQYF
TGTGCCAGCAGCTTAGACGTCGGACAGGTCTACGAGCAGTACTTC
>NA|NA|TRBV11-3|TRBJ2-1
CASSLGGETYNEQFF
TGTGCCAGCAGCTTAGGAGGGGAAACCTACAATGAGCAGTTCTTC
>few|TRBD1|TRBV7-9|TRBJ2-5
CASSWTGAQETQYF
TGTGCCAGCAGCTGGACAGGCGCACAAGAGACCCAGTACTTC
>NA|NA|TRBV29-1|TRBJ2-5
CSVAWGPETQYF
TGCAGCGTTGCGTGGGGGCCCGAGACCCAGTACTTC
>few|NA|TRBV7-9|TRBJ1-3
CASSFRRRSSGNTIYF
TGTGCCAGCAGCTTTAGACGTCGGAGCTCTGGAAACACCATATATTTT
>few|TRBD2|TRBV7-8|TRBJ2-3
CASSPGLAGGRRDTQYF
TGTGCCAGCAGCCCCGGACTAGCGGGGGGCCGCCGAGATACGCAGTATTTT
>NA|TRBD1|TRBV6-2/TRBV6-3|TRBJ2-6
CASSRGRGANVLTF
TGTGCCAGCAGCAGGGGGCGTGGGGCCAACGTCCTGACTTTC
>few|TRBD1|TRBV4-3|TRBJ2-4
CASSQLQGGIPQYF
TGCGCCAGCAGCCAGCTCCAAGGGGGCATCCCTCAGTACTTC
>many|NA|TRBV9|TRBJ2-5
CASSVRDGETQYF
TGTGCCAGCAGCGTGAGGGACGGAGAGACCCAGTACTTC
>NA|TRBD2|TRBV5-1|TRBJ2-3
CASSFGLAGGLGTDTQYF
TGCGCCAGCAGCTTTGGACTAGCGGGGGGGCTGGGCACAGATACGCAGTATTTT
>NA|TRBD2|TRBV5-1|TRBJ2-5
CASSLEGTSGGETQYF
TGCGCCAGCAGCTTGGAAGGGACTAGCGGAGGAGAGACCCAGTACTTC
>few|TRBD1|TRBV6-6|TRBJ1-2
CASRHRDSSGLSYTF
TGTGCCAGCAGGCACAGGGACAGCTCAGGCTTGAGCTACACCTTC
>many|TRBD2|TRBV19|TRBJ2-3
CASSIAGTSGTDTQYF
TGTGCCAGTAGTATTGCCGGGACTAGCGGCACAGATACGCAGTATTTT
>few|TRBD2|TRBV6-2/TRBV6-3|TRBJ2-2
CASSYSAGVNTGELFF
TGTGCCAGCAGTTACTCTGCGGGGGTGAACACCGGGGAGCTGTTTTTT
>once|NA|TRBV11-2|TRBJ2-5
CASSLDLRGVETQYF
TGTGCCAGCAGCTTAGATCTTAGGGGAGTGGAGACCCAGTACTTC
>NA|NA|TRBV11-3|TRBJ2-2
CASSLGGDYTGELFF
TGTGCCAGCAGCTTAGGTGGGGACTACACCGGGGAGCTGTTTTTT
>NA|NA|TRBV20-1|TRBJ2-3
CSAREGPDTQYF
TGCAGTGCTAGAGAGGGCCCGGATACGCAGTATTTT
>NA|NA|TRBV4-3|TRBJ1-2
CASSPGGSGGYGYTF
TGCGCCAGCAGCCCTGGAGGCTCGGGGGGCTATGGCTACACCTTC
>few|NA|TRBV6-2/TRBV6-3|TRBJ1-2
CASTSAGGNPDDYGYTF
TGTGCCAGCACCAGCGCCGGGGGGAACCCTGATGACTATGGCTACACCTTC
>NA|NA|TRBV6-6|TRBJ2-5
CAESQGGGLQETQYF
TGTGCCGAATCCCAAGGTGGGGGCCTCCAAGAGACCCAGTACTTC
>NA|TRBD1|TRBV7-2|TRBJ1-4
CASSPRQGGDEKLFF
TGTGCCAGCAGCCCTCGACAGGGAGGGGATGAAAAACTGTTTTTT
>few|NA|TRBV7-9|TRBJ1-6
CASSSGWPQRYNSPLHF
TGTGCCAGCAGCTCGGGATGGCCGCAGCGCTATAATTCACCCCTCCACTTT
>NA|NA|TRBV9|TRBJ2-3
CASSGRNTDTQYF
TGTGCCAGCAGCGGCAGAAACACAGATACGCAGTATTTT
>NA|NA|TRBV6-5|TRBJ1-1
CASRQGTEAFF
TGTGCCAGCAGGCAGGGCACTGAAGCTTTCTTT
>few|NA|TRBV6-5|TRBJ1-1
CASSYSIVTGSAPEAFF
TGTGCCAGCAGTTACTCGATTGTCACCGGCTCAGCACCTGAAGCTTTCTTT
>NA|NA|TRBV24-1|TRBJ2-3
CATSAEADTQYF
TGTGCCACCAGTGCCGAGGCTGATACGCAGTATTTT
>few|NA|TRBV7-2|TRBJ2-3
CASSSGSVSDTQYF
TGTGCCAGCAGCTCGGGCAGCGTTTCGGATACGCAGTATTTT
>NA|TRBD2|TRBV7-2|TRBJ2-7
CASSRAGLTYEQYF
TGTGCCAGCAGCCGAGCGGGGCTCACCTACGAGCAGTACTTC
>NA|NA|TRBV5-1|TRBJ2-5
CASSLASLETQYF
TGCGCCAGCAGCTTGGCCTCGTTGGAGACCCAGTACTTC
>many|NA|TRBV5-1|TRBJ2-3
CASRIVGTTYTDTQYF
TGCGCCAGCAGGATAGTCGGGACAACCTACACAGATACGCAGTATTTT
>NA|NA|TRBV6-5|TRBJ2-5
CASSYSRRGRETQYF
TGTGCCAGCAGTTACTCGAGAAGGGGCCGGGAGACCCAGTACTTC
>NA|NA|TRBV4-3|TRBJ1-2
CASSPLVGAGTTF
NA
>few|NA|TRBV4-1|TRBJ1-4
CASSQELTGREKLFF
TGCGCCAGCAGCCAAGAGCTTACAGGGCGCGAAAAACTGTTTTTT
>NA|NA|TRBV20-1|TRBJ2-7
CSAPHSYEQYF
TGCAGTGCCCCTCACTCCTACGAGCAGTACTTC
>few|TRBD1|TRBV12-3/TRBV12-4|TRBJ1-5
CASRRTGDNQPQHF
TGTGCCAGCAGGAGGACAGGAGACAATCAGCCCCAGCATTTT
>NA|NA|TRBV7-2|TRBJ2-2
CASSPGGVYTGELFF
TGTGCCAGCAGCCCAGGGGGGGTATACACCGGGGAGCTGTTTTTT
>many|TRBD2|TRBV5-1|TRBJ2-5
CASSLRLAENRRETQYF
TGCGCCAGCAGCTTGAGGCTAGCGGAGAACAGGCGAGAGACCCAGTACTTC
>NA|TRBD2|TRBV5-1|TRBJ2-3
CASNRLAGTDTQYF
TGCGCCAGTAACCGACTAGCCGGCACAGATACGCAGTATTTT
>NA|NA|TRBV28|TRBJ1-5
CASSFLGTAQPQHF
TGTGCCAGCAGTTTTTTGGGGACGGCTCAGCCCCAGCATTTT
>many|NA|TRBV5-1|TRBJ2-1
CASKDTSSYNEQFF
TGCGCCAGCAAGGACACGAGCTCCTACAATGAGCAGTTCTTC
>many|TRBD1|TRBV2|TRBJ2-1
CASSGPGQGYNEQFF
TGTGCCAGCAGTGGCCCGGGACAGGGGTACAATGAGCAGTTCTTC
>NA|TRBD1|TRBV6-5|TRBJ1-6
CASRTGDSPLHF
TGTGCCAGCAGAACAGGGGACTCACCCCTCCACTTT
>NA|TRBD2|TRBV15|TRBJ2-3
CATSREVTSGGGTQYF
TGTGCCACCAGCAGAGAAGTGACTAGCGGAGGAGGTACGCAGTATTTT
>NA|NA|TRBV7-2|TRBJ2-3
CASSLLGLRGDTQYF
TGTGCCAGCAGCTTACTGGGGTTAAGAGGGGATACGCAGTATTTT